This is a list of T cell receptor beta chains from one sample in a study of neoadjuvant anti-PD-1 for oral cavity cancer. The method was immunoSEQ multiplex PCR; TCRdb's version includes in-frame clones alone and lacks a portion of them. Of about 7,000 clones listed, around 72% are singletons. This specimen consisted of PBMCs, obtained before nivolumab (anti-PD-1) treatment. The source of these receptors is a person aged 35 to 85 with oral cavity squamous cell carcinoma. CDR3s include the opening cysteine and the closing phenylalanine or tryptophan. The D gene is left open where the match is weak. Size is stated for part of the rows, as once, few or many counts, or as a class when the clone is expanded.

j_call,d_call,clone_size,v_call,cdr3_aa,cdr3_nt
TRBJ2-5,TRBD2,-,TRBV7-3,CASSQRGLGPETQYF,TGTGCCAGCAGCCAGCGGGGGTTAGGCCCAGAGACCCAGTACTTC
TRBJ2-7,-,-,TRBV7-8,CASSSREGQGSYEQYF,TGTGCCAGCAGCTCCCGGGAGGGACAGGGTTCGTACGAGCAGTACTTC
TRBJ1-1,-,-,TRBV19,CASRPQENTEAFF,TGTGCCAGTAGACCACAGGAGAACACTGAAGCTTTCTTT
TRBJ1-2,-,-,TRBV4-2,CASSQGGSVEGREYGYTF,TGTGCCAGCAGCCAAGGAGGGTCTGTGGAGGGTCGGGAGTATGGCTACACCTTC
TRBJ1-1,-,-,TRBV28,CASSPRAERHEAFF,TGTGCCAGCAGTCCCCGGGCCGAGCGTCATGAAGCTTTCTTT
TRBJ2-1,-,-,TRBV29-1,CTAGRAGVGEQFF,TGCACCGCGGGGAGGGCAGGGGTGGGTGAGCAGTTCTTC
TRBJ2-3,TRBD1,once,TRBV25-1,CASSDRDRYTDTQYF,TGTGCCAGCAGTGACAGGGACAGATACACAGATACGCAGTATTTT
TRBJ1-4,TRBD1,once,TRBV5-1,CASSRQGGNEKLFF,TGCGCCAGCAGCCGACAGGGCGGTAATGAAAAACTGTTTTTT
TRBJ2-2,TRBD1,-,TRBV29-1,CSVGPQGTGELFF,TGCAGCGTTGGGCCACAGGGGACCGGGGAGCTGTTTTTT
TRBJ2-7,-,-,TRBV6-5,CASKRAGQVYEQYF,TGTGCCAGCAAAAGGGCGGGGCAAGTTTACGAGCAGTACTTC
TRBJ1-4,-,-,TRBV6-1,CASSLRGRGGEKLFF,TGTGCCAGCAGTCTAAGGGGGAGGGGAGGGGAAAAACTGTTTTTT
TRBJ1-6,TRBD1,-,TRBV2,CASNRETGNSPLHF,TGTGCCAGCAACCGAGAGACAGGGAACTCACCCCTCCACTTT
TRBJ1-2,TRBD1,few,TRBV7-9,CASSLAQGGGYGYTF,TGTGCCAGCAGCTTAGCGCAGGGGGGCGGCTATGGCTACACCTTC
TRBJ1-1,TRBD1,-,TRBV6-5,CASSSPPSTGVVAFF,TGTGCCAGCAGTTCTCCTCCCTCAACAGGGGTTGTAGCTTTCTTT
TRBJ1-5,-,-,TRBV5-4,CASSLDNQPQHF,TGTGCCAGCAGCTTGGACAATCAGCCCCAGCATTTT
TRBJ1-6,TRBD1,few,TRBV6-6,CASRDRGLSPLHF,TGTGCCAGCCGAGACAGGGGGCTTTCACCCCTCCACTTT
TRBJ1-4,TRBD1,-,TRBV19,CASSRTGFGEKLFF,TGTGCCAGTAGTAGGACAGGGTTTGGTGAAAAACTGTTTTTT
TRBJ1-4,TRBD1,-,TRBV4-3,CASSQDGVVRGAEKLFF,TGCGCCAGCAGCCAAGATGGTGTCGTCAGGGGGGCTGAAAAACTGTTTTTT
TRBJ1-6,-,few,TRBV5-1,CASSSAAGLYNSPLHF,TGCGCCAGCAGCTCCGCCGCGGGCCTCTATAATTCACCCCTCCACTTT
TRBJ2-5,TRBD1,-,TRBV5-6,CASSRLGQDQETQYF,TGTGCCAGCAGCCGACTGGGACAGGATCAAGAGACCCAGTACTTC
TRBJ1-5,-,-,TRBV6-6,CASIRDNSNQPQHF,TGTGCCAGCATTCGTGATAATAGCAATCAGCCCCAGCATTTT
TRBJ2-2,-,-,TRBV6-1,CAGRGQGDTGELFF,TGTGCCGGAAGAGGACAAGGGGACACCGGGGAGCTGTTTTTT
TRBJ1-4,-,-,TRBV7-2,CASSLGGTNEKLFF,TGTGCCAGCAGCTTAGGTGGGACTAATGAAAAACTGTTTTTT
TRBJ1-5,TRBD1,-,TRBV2,CASRRDSHSNQPQHF,TGTGCCAGCAGGAGGGACAGCCATAGCAATCAGCCCCAGCATTTT
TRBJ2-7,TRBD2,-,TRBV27,CASSLVPGSGDHEQYF,TGTGCCAGCAGTTTAGTTCCGGGTAGCGGGGATCACGAGCAGTACTTC
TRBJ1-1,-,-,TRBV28,CASMLRQRRTEAFF,TGTGCCAGCATGTTGAGGCAGAGGAGGACTGAAGCTTTCTTT
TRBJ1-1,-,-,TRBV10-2,CASHRDTEAFF,TGCGCCAGTCACAGGGATACTGAAGCTTTCTTT
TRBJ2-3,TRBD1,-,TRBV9,CASSTRTGGADTQYF,TGTGCCAGCAGCACCCGGACAGGGGGCGCCGATACGCAGTATTTT